This passage covers 25 T cell receptor beta chains from one sample sequenced in a study of T cells in Graves' hyperthyroidism and ophthalmopathy. RNA transcripts were the template for amplifying TCR beta CDR3 regions. Using the HTBI primer set, a first-round RT-PCR was run on the TCR CDR3. In TCRdb, the multiplex PCR reads were re-called with MiXCR into one record per CDR3 protein. Of about 300,000 distinct CDR3 sequences detected, over 15% appear once; the ten largest clones hold roughly 33%. Sequencing was done on a sample of blood. These TCRs come from a man aged 30-40 years with Graves' hyperthyroidism.

This clonotype was counted many times. The chain uses TRBV11-3 and TRBJ1-2; TRBD1 might be the D (6 bases). This CDR3 is 13 amino acids long. Trimming took off 5 bases at V and 6 bases at J, with 13 bases between the two ends. Germline CDR1 reads SGHNT; CDR2 reads YENEEA. The CDR3 DNA sequence: TGTGCCAGCAGCCAGGGGCCGTCTCATGGCTACACCTTC. Protein: CASSQGPSHGYTF. The full variable domain, its missing parts supplied by reference TRBV11-3 and TRBJ1-2, is EAGVVQSPRYKIIEKKQPVAFWCNPISGHNTLYWYLQNLGQGPELLIRYENEEAVDDSQLPKDRFSAERLKGVDSTLKIQPAELGDSAVYLCASSQGPSHGYTFGSGTRLTVV.

There are a few counts of this clonotype. The chain has TRBV28 and TRBJ2-1; D possibly corresponds to TRBD2 (6 bases). This CDR3 has 14 amino acids. Trimming stripped 10 bases from V and 5 bases from J, with 18 bases between. CDR1 MDHEN and CDR2 SYDVKM come from the germline V gene. CDR3 DNA sequence: TGTGCCAACAAACCAGCGGGTACGGACAATGAGCAGTTCTTC. This encodes CANKPAGTDNEQFF.

This clonotype was seen more than once but under ten times. V usage is TRBV5-6 and J usage is TRBJ1-5, with a weak D call TRBD1 (5 bases). The CDR3 runs to 19 residues. CDR1 is SGHDT, CDR2 YYEEEE, per germline. Trimming removed 4 bases at V and 0 bases at J, with 23 bases between. CDR3 residues: CASSLGPPLGPYSNQPQHF. The CDR3 DNA is TGTGCCAGCAGCCTGGGACCGCCCCTTGGGCCTTATAGCAATCAGCCCCAGCATTTT. The whole variable domain, remainder taken from reference TRBV5-6 and TRBJ1-5, is DAGVTQSPTHLIKTRGQQVTLRCSPKSGHDTVSWYQQALGQGPQFIFQYYEEEERQRGNFPDRFSGHQFPNYSSELNVNALLLGDSALYLCASSLGPPLGPYSNQPQHFGDGTRLSIL.

This clonotype has only a few counts. One end of the junction does not line up with germline, which may come from a read error. The chain joins TRBV2 to TRBJ1-2; a possible D gene is TRBD1 (5 bases). From germline, CDR1 is SNHLY and CDR2 FYNNEI. This CDR3 is built from 15 residues. CDR3 sequence: CATSVGDSGSYGYTF. DNA for the CDR3: TGTGCCACCAGTGTAGGGGACTCTGGGAGTTATGGCTACACCTTC.

This sequence joins TRBV12-3 or TRBV12-4 and TRBJ2-2, with D unclear. The length of the CDR3 is 17 residues. V lost 4 bases and J 1 base, leaving 16 bases between the germline ends. The CDR3 is CASSSVGPGKNTGELFF. The CDR3 coding sequence is TGTGCCAGCAGTTCAGTGGGTCCCGGAAAGAACACCGGGGAGCTGTTTTTT.

This rearrangement joins TRBV7-9 to TRBJ1-2, with 8 bases matching TRBD1. Germline CDR1 and CDR2: SEHNR and FQNEAQ (reference sequence). Losses at the gene ends were 11 bases for V and 3 bases for J; bases not matched to a gene: 5. This CDR3 region has 12 residues. CDR3 coding DNA: TGTGCCTCGGACAGGGTTGACTATGGCTACACCTTC. Protein product: CASDRVDYGYTF.

This clonotype was observed at least ten times. This chain joins TRBV7-9 and TRBJ2-3, with TRBD2 matching 8 bases. From germline, CDR1 is SEHNR and CDR2 FQNEAQ (reference sequence). This CDR3 comprises 16 residues. Trimming at V came to 0 bases and at J to 2 bases, leaving 4 bases not matched to a gene. Here the CDR3 DNA reads TGTGCCAGCAGCTTAGCGTGGCGGGAGGACACAGATACGCAGTATTTT. It translates to CASSLAWREDTDTQYF.

This clonotype has at least ten counts. V gene TRBV18 combines with J gene TRBJ2-1, with D maybe TRBD1 (6 bases). The germline gives CDR1 KGHSH, CDR2 LQKENI. CDR3 length: 14 amino acids. Trimming left V 2 bases short and J 6 bases short, with 11 bases between. CDR3 DNA sequence: TGTGCCAGCTCACCAATTTCGGACAGCAATGAGCAGTTCTTC. It codes for CASSPISDSNEQFF.

The table lists this clonotype with many counts. The rearrangement uses TRBV13 and TRBJ2-1; 9 nucleotides match TRBD2. V gave up 5 bases and J gave up 15 bases; unmatched junction bases: 8. The germline CDR1 and CDR2 sequences are PRHDT and FYEKMQ (reference sequence). The CDR3 consists of 12 residues. DNA of the CDR3: TGTGCCAGCAGCCCGCTAGCGGGATCACTGTTCTTC. It specifies CASSPLAGSLFF. The variable domain in full, with the rest retrieved from reference TRBV13 and TRBJ2-1, is AAGVIQSPRHLIKEKRETATLKCYPIPRHDTVYWYQQGPGQDPQFLISFYEKMQSDKGSIPDRFSAQQFSDYHSELNMSSLELGDSALYFCASSPLAGSLFFGPGTRLTVL.

This clonotype was counted many times. The chain is built from TRBV28 and TRBJ2-1; TRBD2 might be the D (6 bases). Deletions cut 6 bases from V and 7 bases from J, with 13 bases between. CDR3 length: 13 residues. Germline V gives CDR1 MDHEN, CDR2 SYDVKM. The CDR3: CASRSRGRNEQFF. The CDR3 nucleotides read TGTGCCAGCAGGTCGCGGGGTCGGAATGAGCAGTTCTTC.

Notes on this clonotype: A much larger clone differs from this one at a single base, so this may be a read error. This chain links TRBV7-2 with TRBJ1-1, with a weak D call TRBD1 (6 bases). CDR3 length: 15 amino acids. Germline CDR1 and CDR2: SGHTA and FQGNSA. Here the CDR3 DNA reads TGTGTCAGCAGCTTACCGGGTGGGGGCGAGACTGAAGCTTTCTTT. Translated, it gives CVSSLPGGGETEAFF. Full variable domain (missing parts from reference TRBV7-2 and TRBJ1-1): GAGVSQSPSNKVTEKGKDVELRCDPISGHTALYWYRQSLGQGLEFLIYFQGNSAPDKSGLPSDRFSAERTGGSVSTLTIQRTQQEDSAVYLCVSSLPGGGETEAFFGQGTRLTVV.

The CDR3 sequence is CASTAPAGGPRTGELFF. In DNA form, the CDR3 reads TGTGCCAGTACGGCTCCCGCGGGAGGGCCGCGCACCGGGGAGCTGTTTTTT. V and J are TRBV19 and TRBJ2-2, with 9 bases that match TRBD2. This CDR3 spans 17 amino acids. Germline CDR1 reads LNHDA; CDR2 reads SQIVND (reference sequence). Trimming cost V 7 bases and J 4 bases; bases outside gene matches: 13.

This clonotype has more than one count but fewer than ten. The rearrangement links TRBV5-1 to TRBJ2-2; D gene unclear. Per germline, CDR1 SGHRS and CDR2 YFSETQ. The CDR3 runs 14 residues. Between the trimmed V and J ends, which lost 4 bases and 2 bases, there was a span of 9 bases. The CDR3 DNA reads TGCGCCAGCAGCGTTCGGACCAACACCGGGGAGCTGTTTTTT. It translates to CASSVRTNTGELFF.

This clonotype appeared many times. The chain couples TRBV20-1 to TRBJ2-3, with TRBD2 matching over 7 bases. This CDR3 has 15 amino acids. V lost 6 bases and J lost 6; bases outside the gene matches: 15. The germline V gene encodes CDR1 DFQATT and CDR2 SNEGSKA (reference sequence). The CDR3 DNA reads TGCAGTGCCGGAGATGTAGCGGGCGCTGGGGATACGCAGTATTTT. It translates to CSAGDVAGAGDTQYF.

V and J are TRBV10-2 and TRBJ2-3; D is undetermined. Between the trimmed V and J ends, which lost 3 bases and 2 bases, there was a span of 6 bases. The CDR3 spans 13 residues. Per germline, CDR1 WSHSY and CDR2 SAAADI. The DNA for the CDR3 is TGCGCCAGCAGTGAAAGGAACACAGATACGCAGTATTTT. This codes for CASSERNTDTQYF.

This clonotype has a handful of counts. The chain employs TRBV4-1 and TRBJ1-4; D is uncertain. Trimming pared 3 bases from V and 5 bases from J, leaving 7 bases between. The CDR3 runs 13 residues. Germline V gene sequence: CDR1 MGHRA, CDR2 YSYEKL. The CDR3, as DNA: TGCGCCAGCAGCCACGTGGGAAATGAAAAACTGTTTTTT. Protein: CASSHVGNEKLFF.

In its sample, this clonotype was seen many times. This chain links TRBV6-1 with TRBJ2-1, with 10 positions matching TRBD2. This CDR3 comprises 16 residues. The V gene end was trimmed by 5 bases and the J gene end by 4 bases; junction bases not matched to a gene: 8. Germline CDR1 is MNHNS and CDR2 is SASEGT. The CDR3 spells CASSFRPAGGYNEQFF. The CDR3 DNA reads as TGTGCCAGCAGTTTCCGTCCAGCGGGAGGGTACAATGAGCAGTTCTTC.

This clonotype has ten or more counts. The chain uses TRBV7-3 and TRBJ2-1; tentative D call: TRBD1 (6 bases). V shed 5 bases and J shed 5 bases, with 22 bases lying between them. CDR1 and CDR2 (germline): SGHTA, FQGTGA. The CDR3 loop spans 17 amino acids. The CDR3 spells CASSPDRRRPDNNEQFF. CDR3 DNA sequence: TGTGCCAGCAGCCCTGACAGGCGGCGGCCAGACAACAATGAGCAGTTCTTC.

This clonotype was recorded many times. The chain employs TRBV28 and TRBJ1-1, with D unclear. This CDR3 has 15 residues. Germline lookup yields CDR1 MDHEN and CDR2 SYDVKM. V lost 5 bases and J lost 1, with 14 bases in between. CDR3: CASSERRITNTEAFF. The CDR3 nucleotides read TGTGCCAGCAGTGAGAGACGGATCACGAACACTGAAGCTTTCTTT.

At least ten counts were recorded for this clonotype. The gene calls are TRBV30 and TRBJ1-5, with D unclear. Germline CDR1 reads GTSNPN; CDR2 reads SVGIG (reference sequence). This CDR3 spans 13 amino acids. V dropped 3 bases and J dropped 5 bases, with 11 bases sitting between them. The CDR3 DNA sequence: TGTGCCTGGAGCCCTTTTGGGGATCAGCCCCAGCATTTT. This codes for CAWSPFGDQPQHF.

J is TRBJ1-5 and V is TRBV2, with unresolved D. Germline V gene data show CDR1 as SNHLY and CDR2 as FYNNEI. V was clipped by 8 bases and J by 3 bases, with 8 bases between them. The CDR3 runs to 12 residues. This CDR3 is CASFSLNQPQHF. Written as DNA, the CDR3 is TGTGCCAGCTTTAGCCTCAATCAGCCCCAGCATTTT.

This clonotype was seen repeatedly, ten times or more. This chain joins TRBV28 and TRBJ2-2; no reliable D call. Germline CDR1 is MDHEN and CDR2 is SYDVKM. Trimming took 6 bases from V and 5 from J, leaving 16 bases between them. The length of the CDR3 is 15 residues. This chain's CDR3 is CASSSVEPGTGELFF. CDR3 in DNA: TGTGCCAGCAGCAGCGTGGAACCCGGTACCGGGGAGCTGTTTTTT. Looking up the rest from reference TRBV28 and TRBJ2-2 gives the full variable domain: DVKVTQSSRYLVKRTGEKVFLECVQDMDHENMFWYRQDPGLGLRLIYFSYDVKMKEKGDIPEGYSVSREKKERFSLILESASTNQTSMYLCASSSVEPGTGELFFGEGSRLTVL.

The rearrangement uses TRBV7-9 and TRBJ1-1; weak D call: TRBD1 (5 bases). V was clipped by 3 bases and J by 6 bases, with 14 bases between them. In germline, CDR1 is SEHNR, CDR2 FQNEAQ (reference sequence). CDR3 length: 14 residues. In nucleotides, the CDR3 is TGTGCCAGCAGCTTTACGGGGGATGAAGCTGAAGCTTTCTTT. Translated: CASSFTGDEAEAFF.

This clonotype was seen ten or more times. This sequence joins TRBV28 and TRBJ2-3, with 8 nucleotides matching TRBD2. V shed 7 bases and J 1 base; nucleotides not matched to a gene: 13. This CDR3 has 17 residues. The germline V gene encodes CDR1 MDHEN and CDR2 SYDVKM. This CDR3 is CASNPRWGREGTDTQYF. The CDR3 coding sequence is TGTGCCAGCAACCCCCGATGGGGGCGGGAGGGCACAGATACGCAGTATTTT. The complete variable domain, with remaining parts taken from reference TRBV28 and TRBJ2-3, reads DVKVTQSSRYLVKRTGEKVFLECVQDMDHENMFWYRQDPGLGLRLIYFSYDVKMKEKGDIPEGYSVSREKKERFSLILESASTNQTSMYLCASNPRWGREGTDTQYFGPGTRLTVL.

Many counts were recorded for this clonotype. The rearrangement joins TRBV2 to TRBJ2-7; no reliable D call. This CDR3 contains 12 residues. V was clipped by 7 bases and J by 1 base, with 8 bases between them. Germline V lookup: CDR1 SNHLY, CDR2 FYNNEI. Written as DNA, the CDR3 is TGTGCCAGCAATGGGGAATCCTACGAGCAGTACTTC. This encodes CASNGESYEQYF.